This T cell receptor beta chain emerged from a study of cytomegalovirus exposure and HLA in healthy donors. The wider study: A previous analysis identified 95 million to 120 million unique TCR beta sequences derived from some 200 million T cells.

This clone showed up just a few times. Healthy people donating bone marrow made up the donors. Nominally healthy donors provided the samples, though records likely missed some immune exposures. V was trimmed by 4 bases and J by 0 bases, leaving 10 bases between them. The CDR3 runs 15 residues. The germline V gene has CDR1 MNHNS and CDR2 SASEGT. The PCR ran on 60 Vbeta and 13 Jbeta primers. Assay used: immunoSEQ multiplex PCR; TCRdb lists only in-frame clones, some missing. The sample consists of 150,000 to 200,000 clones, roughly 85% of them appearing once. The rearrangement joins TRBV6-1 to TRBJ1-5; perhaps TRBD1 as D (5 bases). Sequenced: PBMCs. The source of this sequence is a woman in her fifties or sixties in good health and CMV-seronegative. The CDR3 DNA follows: TGTGCCAGCAGTGTAGACAGCTATAGCAATCAGCCCCAGCATTTT. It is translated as CASSVDSYSNQPQHF.